This entry concerns a single T cell receptor beta chain. No antigen is known for it. Other DNA sequences in this sample translate to the same CDR3. At deep level, the assay was performed. TCRdb's table, derived via immunoSEQ multiplex PCR, lists solely in-frame clones and lacks some. The sample shows more than 2 million clones, around 95% of them seen only once. Naive CD8 cells, CD45RO-negative and positively selected for CCR7, excluded terminally differentiated effector memory CD45RA+ cells. Donors had no recently reported acute infections or vaccinations and were HIV-negative. Germline assignment: CDR1 SGDLS and CDR2 YYNGEE. This CDR3 comprises 14 residues. Germline trimming cut 5 bases from V and 4 bases from J; bases unmatched to any gene: 4. These data come from a study of shared clonotypes between healthy human individuals. Whole-study results and caveats: Richness estimates generally favored naive over memory subsets. Among four donors, roughly 5.5% of naive CD4 clonotypes were found in common.

This clonotype was obtained from a man younger than 35 in good health. Some clones in this sample may be carry-over from other donors' samples. The J gene is TRBJ2-7, the V gene TRBV9; TRBD2 matches 12 bases. The sequenced sample consisted of naive CD8+ T cells from PBMCs. This CDR3 is CASSSGLAGYEQYF. CDR3 sequence (DNA): TGTGCCAGCAGTTCCGGACTAGCGGGATACGAGCAGTACTTC.